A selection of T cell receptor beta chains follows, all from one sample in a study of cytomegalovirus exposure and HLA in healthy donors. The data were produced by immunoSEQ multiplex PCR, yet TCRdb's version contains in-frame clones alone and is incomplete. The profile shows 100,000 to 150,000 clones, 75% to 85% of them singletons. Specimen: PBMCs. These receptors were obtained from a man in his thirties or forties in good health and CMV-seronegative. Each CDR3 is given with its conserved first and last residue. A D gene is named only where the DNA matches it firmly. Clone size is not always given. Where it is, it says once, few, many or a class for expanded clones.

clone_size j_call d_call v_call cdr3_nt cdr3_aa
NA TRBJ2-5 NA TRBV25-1 TGTGCCAGCAGTATAGGAAGGGGCCCTAGAGAGACCCAGTACTTC CASSIGRGPRETQYF
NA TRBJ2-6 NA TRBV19 TGTGCCAGTAGTATATCCCTGTGGAGCCCTGGGGCCAACGTCCTGACTTTC CASSISLWSPGANVLTF
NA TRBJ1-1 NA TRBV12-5 TGTGCTAGTGGTTTGGTCGACAGCTTGAACACTGAAGCTTTCTTT CASGLVDSLNTEAFF
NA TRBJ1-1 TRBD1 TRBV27 TGTGCCAGCAGTTTAACCGTGGGACAGGGGTATGAAGCTTTCTTT CASSLTVGQGYEAFF
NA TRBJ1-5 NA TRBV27 TGTGCCAGCAGTTTTCAGGGGTACAATCAGCCCCAGCATTTT CASSFQGYNQPQHF
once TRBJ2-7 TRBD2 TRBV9 TGTGCCAGCAGCCGCGACCCGGGAGGGGGCTACGAGCAGTACTTC CASSRDPGGGYEQYF
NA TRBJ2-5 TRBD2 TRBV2 TGTGCCAGCAGAAGGACTAGCGGGATTGGCCAAGAGACCCAGTACTTC CASRRTSGIGQETQYF
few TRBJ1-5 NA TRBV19 TGTGCCAGTAGTCAACCCCCACCGGGTCAGCCCCAGAATTTT CASSQPPPGQPQNF
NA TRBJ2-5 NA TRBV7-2 TGTGCCAGCAGCTTAGAACTAGCCCCAAACGACGCCCAGTACTTC CASSLELAPNDAQYF
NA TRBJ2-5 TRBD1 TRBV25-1 TGTGCCAGCAGTGACGACAGGGGCTATGAGACCCAGTACTTC CASSDDRGYETQYF
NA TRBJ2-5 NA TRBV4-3 TGCGCCAGCAGCCAAGGAGGCGGTTTCACGGGGTGGGGAGAGACCCAGTACTTC CASSQGGGFTGWGETQYF
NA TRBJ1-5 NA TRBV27 TGTGCCAGCAGTTTATCCCAGGGGAATCAGCCCCAGCATTTT CASSLSQGNQPQHF
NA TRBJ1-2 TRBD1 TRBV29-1 TGCAGCGTCTTACCGTGGACAGGCTATGGCTACACCTTC CSVLPWTGYGYTF
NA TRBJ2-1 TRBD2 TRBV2 TGTGCCAGCAGTGATTATAGCGGGAGAGGAAATGAGCAGTTCTTC CASSDYSGRGNEQFF
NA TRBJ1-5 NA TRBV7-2 TGTGCCAGCAGCTATGGGACAAATCAGCCCCAGCATTTT CASSYGTNQPQHF
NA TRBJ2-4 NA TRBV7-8 TGTGCCAGCACTAACAGGGAATCGAACATTCAGTACTTC CASTNRESNIQYF
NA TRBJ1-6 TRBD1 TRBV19 TGTGCCAGTAGTCCACAGGGGGTCCCTTCTTCACCCCTCCACTTT CASSPQGVPSSPLHF
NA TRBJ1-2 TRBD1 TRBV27 TGTGCCAGCAGTGCCGACACAGGGGGATACTATGGCTACACCTTC CASSADTGGYYGYTF
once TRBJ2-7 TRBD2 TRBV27 TGTGCCAGCAAGTTTACTCTAGCGGGAGGCTACGAGCAGTACTTC CASKFTLAGGYEQYF
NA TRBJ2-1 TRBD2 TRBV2 TGTGCCAGCAGTGAACAGGGACTAGCGGCCTTCGGGAATGAGCAGTTCTTC CASSEQGLAAFGNEQFF
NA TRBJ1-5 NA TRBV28 TGTGCCAGCAGTTGGGCCCATTCAGGGGTTCAGCCCCAGCATTTT CASSWAHSGVQPQHF
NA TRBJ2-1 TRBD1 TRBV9 TGTGCCAGCAGGGGGACAGGCAACAATGAGCAGTTCTTC CASRGTGNNEQFF
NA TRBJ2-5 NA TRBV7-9 TGTGCCAGCAGCCCGCCCGTCGGGCCGGAGGGGGAGACCCAGTACTTC CASSPPVGPEGETQYF
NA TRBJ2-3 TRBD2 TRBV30 TGTGCCTGGAGTAGGATCGGGGGGACAGATACGCAGTATTTT CAWSRIGGTDTQYF
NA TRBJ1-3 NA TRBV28 TGTGCCAGCAGTTTATACTTGGTGAACTCTGGAAACACCATATATTTT CASSLYLVNSGNTIYF
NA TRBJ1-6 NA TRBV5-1 TGCGCCAGCAGCTTGCAGGGGAGTTCACCCCTCCACTTT CASSLQGSSPLHF
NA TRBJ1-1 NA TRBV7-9 TGTTCCAGCAGCTCCTCTCTCCGGGACATAACCAACACTGAAGCTTTCTTT CSSSSSLRDITNTEAFF